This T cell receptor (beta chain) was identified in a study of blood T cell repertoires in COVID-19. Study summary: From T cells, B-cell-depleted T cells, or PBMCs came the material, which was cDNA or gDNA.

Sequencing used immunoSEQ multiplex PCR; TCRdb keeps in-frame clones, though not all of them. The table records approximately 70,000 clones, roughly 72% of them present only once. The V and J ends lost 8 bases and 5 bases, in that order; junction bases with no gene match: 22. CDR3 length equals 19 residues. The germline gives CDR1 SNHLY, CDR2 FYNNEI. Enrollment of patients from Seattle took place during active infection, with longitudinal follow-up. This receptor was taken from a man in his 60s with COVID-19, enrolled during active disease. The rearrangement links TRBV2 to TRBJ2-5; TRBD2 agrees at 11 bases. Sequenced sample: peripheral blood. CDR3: CASDDPLGGSGGAGETQYF. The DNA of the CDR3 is TGTGCCAGCGACGACCCACTTGGGGGTAGCGGGGGGGCTGGTGAGACCCAGTACTTC.